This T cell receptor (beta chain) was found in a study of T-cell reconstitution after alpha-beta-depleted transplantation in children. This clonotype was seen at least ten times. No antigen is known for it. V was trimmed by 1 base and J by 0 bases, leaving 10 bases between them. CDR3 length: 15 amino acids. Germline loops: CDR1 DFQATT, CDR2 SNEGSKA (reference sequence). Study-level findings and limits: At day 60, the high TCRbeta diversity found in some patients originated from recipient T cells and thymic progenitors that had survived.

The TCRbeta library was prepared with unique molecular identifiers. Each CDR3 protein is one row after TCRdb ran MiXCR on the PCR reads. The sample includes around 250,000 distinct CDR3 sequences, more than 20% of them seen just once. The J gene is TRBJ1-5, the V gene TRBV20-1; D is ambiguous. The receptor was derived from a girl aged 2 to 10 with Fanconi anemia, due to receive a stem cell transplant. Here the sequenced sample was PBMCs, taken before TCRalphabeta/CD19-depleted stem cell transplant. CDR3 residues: CSARVQTYSNQPQHF. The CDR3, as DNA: TGCAGTGCTAGAGTTCAGACTTATAGCAATCAGCCCCAGCATTTT.